This T cell receptor (beta chain) was documented in a study of spatial heterogeneity in lung cancer. As for the study in general: Consistent detection of more beta-chain than alpha-chain sequences was observed. Study-wide results and limits: Circulating ubiquitous expanded tumor TCRs were observed more frequently at resection than at follow-up.

Unique molecular identifiers tagged every individual TCR cDNA molecule. TCRdb redid the calling of the 5' RACE reads with MiXCR, one entry per CDR3 protein. This sample has some 52,000 distinct CDR3 sequences, with roughly 7% found just once. Trimming left V 2 bases short and J 5 bases short, with 9 bases between. The CDR3 spans 13 residues. This clonotype was seen at least ten times. Its antigen is as yet unknown. Time point indicated: sample taken at primary tumor resection. Sequencing of whole RNA from tumor, nontumor lung or frozen PBMC involved no sorting. V is TRBV12-3 or TRBV12-4 and J is TRBJ2-5; D gene ambiguous. The sequences come from PBMCs, collected at surgery. This clonotype originated in a female donor with early-stage non-small cell lung cancer. CDR3 sequence: CASSLYSWETQYF. The CDR3 nucleotides read TGTGCCAGCAGTTTATACTCCTGGGAGACCCAGTACTTC.